This section outlines one T cell receptor (beta chain) sequence together with its context. Its antigen is unidentified. The data were taken from a study of blood T cells in healthy people across ages. The use of a sample-barcoded 5' primer and a J-beta primer mix characterized a second PCR of 7 to 11 cycles. TCRdb re-called the 5' RACE reads through MiXCR, storing one row per CDR3 protein. The sample lists hundreds of thousands of distinct CDR3 sequences, around 38% occurring once. Notes on the study in general: Long-lived and aged donors differed, with more naive CD4+ cells and higher diversity in the long-lived.

The CDR3 is 14 residues long. The V segment lost 7 bases and the J segment 3 bases; nucleotides outside the gene matches: 7. Germline loops: CDR1 SQVTM, CDR2 ANQGSEA. Staff drew ten milliliters of peripheral blood from each donor. Isolation yielded PBMCs, at least 6 million per sample, in every case. This receptor was identified in a man aged 80 or over in good health. Sequenced: blood. The chain employs TRBV29-1 and TRBJ1-2; 11 nucleotides align to TRBD1. The CDR3 protein is CSANGDRGDYGYTF. CDR3 nucleotide sequence: TGCAGCGCCAATGGGGACAGGGGGGACTATGGCTACACCTTC.